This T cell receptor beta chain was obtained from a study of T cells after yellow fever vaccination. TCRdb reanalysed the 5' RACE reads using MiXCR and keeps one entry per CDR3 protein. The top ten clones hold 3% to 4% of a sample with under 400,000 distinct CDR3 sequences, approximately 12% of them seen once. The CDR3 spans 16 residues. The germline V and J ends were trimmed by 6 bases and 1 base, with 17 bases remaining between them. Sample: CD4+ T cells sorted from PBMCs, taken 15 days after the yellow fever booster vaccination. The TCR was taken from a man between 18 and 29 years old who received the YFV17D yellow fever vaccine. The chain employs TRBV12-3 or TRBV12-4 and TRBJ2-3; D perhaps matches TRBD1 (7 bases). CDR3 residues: CASRAQGGTGTDTQYF. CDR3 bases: TGTGCCAGCAGGGCTCAGGGGGGAACAGGCACAGATACGCAGTATTTT.